Shown below are 20 T cell receptor beta chains from a single sample sequenced in a study of T cells in Graves' hyperthyroidism and ophthalmopathy. Amplification of TCR beta CDR3 regions used RNA as the template. The HTBI primer set drove a first-round RT-PCR of the TCR CDR3. In TCRdb, the multiplex PCR reads were re-called with MiXCR into one record per CDR3 protein. The table has 410,000 or so distinct CDR3 sequences, over 12% seen once. Sequencing used blood. The receptors shown here come from a man between 18 and 29 years old with Graves' ophthalmopathy.

This clonotype was observed a few times. The V gene is TRBV7-8, the J gene TRBJ2-7; D not certain. V lost 1 base and J 3 bases, leaving 10 bases between the germline ends. Per the germline V gene, CDR1 is SGHVS and CDR2 is FQNEAQ. This CDR3 region has 14 residues. CDR3 protein: CASSLVGPYYEQYF. In DNA form, the CDR3 reads TGTGCCAGCAGCTTAGTCGGGCCCTACTACGAGCAGTACTTC.

This clonotype was counted at least ten times. J is TRBJ2-7 and V is TRBV7-9; 10 bases align to TRBD1. Trimming cost V 5 bases and J 5 bases; bases outside gene matches: 12. CDR1 and CDR2 (germline): SEHNR, FQNEAQ (reference sequence). The CDR3 is 16 amino acids. CDR3 loop: CASSGRDRGEGHEQYF. CDR3 DNA sequence: TGTGCCAGCAGCGGCCGGGACAGGGGCGAGGGACACGAGCAGTACTTC.

This clonotype was counted only a few times. The chain is built from TRBV4-1 and TRBJ2-1; D not resolved. The CDR3 is made up of 13 amino acids. Germline V gene data show CDR1 as MGHRA and CDR2 as YSYEKL. Trimming removed 0 bases from V and 7 bases from J, with 7 bases in between. The CDR3: CASSQDGVNEQFF. The CDR3 coding sequence is TGCGCCAGCAGCCAAGATGGGGTAAATGAGCAGTTCTTC.

The table lists this clonotype with a few counts. The V call is TRBV7-9, the J call TRBJ2-2; perhaps TRBD1 as D (5 bases). The CDR3 is 15 amino acids. Germline lookup yields CDR1 SEHNR and CDR2 FQNEAQ (reference sequence). V was pared by 7 bases and J by 2 bases, with 14 bases between. The CDR3 region has the DNA TGTGCCAGCACCCAAGCGACAGCTAACACCGGGGAGCTGTTTTTT. Protein: CASTQATANTGELFF.

In this sample, this clonotype turned up many times. This rearrangement joins TRBV29-1 to TRBJ1-2; D gene ambiguous. Germline CDR1 and CDR2: SQVTM and ANQGSEA. CDR3 length: 12 amino acids. The CDR3 bases are TGCAGTTTGGACCGAGCTAACTATGGCTACACCTTC. This gives the protein CSLDRANYGYTF.

In this sample, this clonotype turned up many times. The genes are TRBV12-3 or TRBV12-4 and TRBJ2-3, with a tentative D call TRBD2 (7 bases). V shed 4 bases and J shed 4 bases, with 15 bases lying between them. This CDR3 is built from 15 residues. For the CDR3, the DNA is TGTGCCAGCAGTTCTCCGGTGGGGGGGCCAGATACGCAGTATTTT. Protein product: CASSSPVGGPDTQYF.

This clonotype was recorded at least ten times. The genes are TRBV20-1 and TRBJ2-3; unclear D gene. This CDR3 is 11 amino acids long. V gave up 3 bases and J gave up 4 bases, with 5 bases separating them. From germline, CDR1 is DFQATT and CDR2 SNEGSKA (reference sequence). Here the CDR3 DNA reads TGCAGTGCTAGCAACCCAGATACGCAGTATTTT. It translates to CSASNPDTQYF.

This clonotype was recorded many times. V gene TRBV11-2 combines with J gene TRBJ2-5; no definite D call. Trimming took off 2 bases at V and 0 bases at J, with 7 bases between the two ends. The CDR3 covers 14 residues. CDR1 SGHAT and CDR2 FQNNGV come from the germline V gene. CDR3 protein: CASSLQTYQETQYF. The DNA of the CDR3 is TGTGCCAGCAGCTTACAAACGTACCAAGAGACCCAGTACTTC.

The rearrangement joins TRBV4-1 to TRBJ1-1; unclear D gene. This CDR3 spans 17 amino acids. Germline CDR1 and CDR2: MGHRA and YSYEKL. Trimming took off 0 bases at V and 0 bases at J, with 14 bases between the two ends. This chain's CDR3 is CASSQDRLTEMNTEAFF. The CDR3 nucleotides are TGCGCCAGCAGCCAAGACCGACTTACCGAAATGAACACTGAAGCTTTCTTT.

This clonotype showed up many times. The CDR3 protein is CASRGTGNEQFF. Here the CDR3 DNA reads TGTGCCAGCAGGGGGACAGGGAATGAGCAGTTCTTC. This chain uses TRBV7-3 with TRBJ2-1; 9 bases fit TRBD1. Unmatched junction bases numbered 1, after V lost 6 bases and J lost 7 bases. CDR1 and CDR2 (germline): SGHTA, FQGTGA. The CDR3 totals 12 residues.

In its sample, this clonotype was seen many times. CDR3 protein: CASSPRPGLKETQYF. CDR3 nucleotide sequence: TGTGCCAGCAGCCCCCGCCCGGGACTGAAAGAGACCCAGTACTTC. This chain links TRBV7-3 with TRBJ2-5; maybe TRBD2 (6 bases). The CDR3 covers 15 residues. V was trimmed by 5 bases and J by 3 bases, leaving 16 bases between them. The V gene's germline CDR1 is SGHTA and CDR2 FQGTGA. The full variable domain, rest sourced from reference TRBV7-3 and TRBJ2-5, is GAGVSQTPSNKVTEKGKYVELRCDPISGHTALYWYRQSLGQGPEFLIYFQGTGAADDSGLPNDRFFAVRPEGSVSTLKIQRTERGDSAVYLCASSPRPGLKETQYFGPGTRLLVL.

This clonotype was recorded at least ten times. The chain combines TRBV11-2 with TRBJ2-1, with 8 bases that match TRBD1. After removal of 6 bases from V and 5 bases from J, the junction contained 6 bases not matched to a gene. The CDR3 runs 14 residues. The germline CDR1 and CDR2 sequences are SGHAT and FQNNGV. The CDR3 DNA reads TGTGCCAGCAGATCGACAGGGGCAAACAATGAGCAGTTCTTC. Residues: CASRSTGANNEQFF.

This clonotype has a handful of counts. The genes are TRBV2 and TRBJ1-5; perhaps TRBD1 as D (5 bases). Trimming left V 7 bases short and J 6 bases short, with 16 bases between. The CDR3 length is 14 residues. CDR1 and CDR2 from the germline V gene are SNHLY and FYNNEI. In DNA form, the CDR3 reads TGTGCCAGCATGTTGGGGGGGGGTTTTCAGCCCCAGCATTTT. Protein: CASMLGGGFQPQHF.

The rearrangement uses TRBV5-1 and TRBJ2-1, with 12 bases identical to TRBD2. The CDR3 contains 15 residues. The trim removed 5 bases at V and 3 bases at J, leaving 3 bases unmatched. Germline loops: CDR1 SGHRS, CDR2 YFSETQ. The DNA of the CDR3 is TGCGCCAGCAGAACGACTAGCGGGAGCTACAATGAGCAGTTCTTC. This codes for CASRTTSGSYNEQFF.

The gene calls are TRBV19 and TRBJ2-2; no reliable D call. This CDR3 has 15 residues. Germline CDR1 reads LNHDA; CDR2 reads SQIVND (reference sequence). The germline V and J ends were trimmed by 10 bases and 5 bases, with 20 bases remaining between them. The CDR3 reads CATRGNGVGTGELFF. As DNA, the CDR3 is TGTGCCACCCGTGGCAATGGGGTAGGAACCGGGGAGCTGTTTTTT.

This clonotype was counted at least ten times. This rearrangement joins TRBV6-1 to TRBJ2-1; D unresolved. Germline V gene sequence: CDR1 MNHNS, CDR2 SASEGT. The CDR3 covers 13 residues. V was clipped by 6 bases and J by 6 bases, with 12 bases between them. The CDR3 is CASSPGWVNEQFF. The CDR3 DNA sequence: TGTGCCAGCAGCCCCGGGTGGGTCAATGAGCAGTTCTTC.

There are a few counts of this clonotype. Because the CDR3 is missing its conserved closing phenylalanine or tryptophan, this is likely a read error. This chain uses TRBV20-1 with TRBJ1-6; D is perhaps TRBD1 (5 bases). Trimming removed 3 bases from V and 10 bases from J, with 16 bases in between. Germline V CDR1 and CDR2: DFQATT, SNEGSKA (reference sequence). This CDR3 spans 14 amino acids. The CDR3, as DNA: TGCAGTGCTAGGGATTCGGGGGTCCGCTCACCCCTCCACCTT. Translated: CSARDSGVRSPLHL.

This clonotype was counted at least ten times. This rearrangement joins TRBV7-8 to TRBJ1-5; no firm D call. CDR3 length: 17 residues. V lost 2 bases and J lost 2, with 16 bases in between. Germline loops: CDR1 SGHVS, CDR2 FQNEAQ. CDR3 sequence reads: CASSLTESFAGNQPQHF. The CDR3 DNA is TGTGCCAGCAGCTTAACCGAGTCCTTTGCCGGCAATCAGCCCCAGCATTTT.

This chain joins TRBV18 and TRBJ2-1; no clear D. Trimming took 0 bases from V and 6 from J, leaving 9 bases between them. The CDR3 extends over 14 amino acids. The germline CDR1 and CDR2 sequences are KGHSH and LQKENI. Here the CDR3 reads CASSPPSLANEQFF. CDR3 nucleotide sequence: TGTGCCAGCTCACCACCGTCACTGGCCAATGAGCAGTTCTTC.

This clonotype was found many times. The chain links TRBV20-1 to TRBJ2-2; 11 nucleotides agree with TRBD2. Germline V gene lookup returns CDR1 DFQATT and CDR2 SNEGSKA (reference sequence). CDR3 size: 17 residues. Trimming cost V 3 bases and J 1 base; bases outside gene matches: 7. The chain's CDR3 is CSASRLAGGRNTGELFF. The DNA of the CDR3 is TGCAGTGCTAGCCGTCTAGCGGGAGGTCGGAACACCGGGGAGCTGTTTTTT.